Each of the 26 T cell receptor beta chains below was sequenced from the same sample in a study of T-cell reconstitution after alpha-beta-depleted transplantation in children (dated by TCRdb to 2016 to 2017). The library was obtained by PCR. The sample was run on an Illumina HiSeq 2500. To normalize quantification of the TCRbeta repertoire, the TCR libraries were built with molecular barcoding that relied on unique molecular identifiers. In TCRdb, the public reads were trimmed at Q25 with fastp and aligned with MiXCR, with productive beta chains retained. Identical CDR3 protein sequences are pooled into one entry, listed with their most common genes and DNA. The table for this sample lists around 700,000 distinct CDR3 sequences; around 13% of them were counted only once. The ten largest clones capture about 0.77% of the sample. In light of the paper, this sample's treatment or condition label describes: allogeneic hematopoietic cell transplantation with graft depleted of TCRalphabeta T cells and CD19 B cells.

The sample was PBMCs, taken before TCRalphabeta/CD19-depleted stem cell transplant. Receptor source: a girl aged 2-10 years with congenital amegakaryocytic thrombocytopenia, due to receive a stem cell transplant.

This clonotype was counted many times. This sequence joins TRBV7-9 and TRBJ2-7; D may be TRBD1 (6 bases). Germline V CDR1 and CDR2: SEHNR, FQNEAQ (reference sequence). Trimming left V 5 bases short and J 3 bases short, with 14 bases between. This CDR3 spans 14 amino acids. Written as DNA, the CDR3 is TGTGCCAGCAGCCACTCAGGACAGCTCTACGAGCAGTACTTC. The encoded protein is CASSHSGQLYEQYF.

Ten or more counts support this clonotype. This rearrangement joins TRBV20-1 to TRBJ2-1; unclear D gene. Germline V gives CDR1 DFQATT, CDR2 SNEGSKA (reference sequence). V lost 6 bases, J lost 4 bases, and 10 bases lay in between. The CDR3 is 12 amino acids. The CDR3 loop reads CSATPNYNEQFF. The DNA for the CDR3 is TGCAGTGCCACCCCCAATTACAATGAGCAGTTCTTC.

This clonotype occurred many times. The rearrangement links TRBV29-1 to TRBJ1-1; TRBD1 is a possible D gene (6 bases). The V gene lost 0 bases and the J gene lost 11 bases, with 10 bases spanning the gap. The length of the CDR3 is 11 residues. Germline V lookup: CDR1 SQVTM, CDR2 ANQGSEA. The CDR3 bases are TGCAGCGTTGAAGACAGGGGAAGTGCTTTCTTT. It is translated as CSVEDRGSAFF.

Only a few counts were recorded for this clonotype. The rearrangement joins TRBV7-9 to TRBJ2-7, with D perhaps TRBD2 (6 bases). The CDR3 totals 17 residues. Trimming took 4 bases from V and 0 from J, leaving 19 bases between them. CDR1 SEHNR and CDR2 FQNEAQ come from the germline V gene (reference sequence). CDR3 DNA: TGTGCCAGCAGCTCAAGCGGGTTGACTAGTAACTCCTACGAGCAGTACTTC. Residues: CASSSSGLTSNSYEQYF.

The chain carries TRBV20-1 and TRBJ2-7; 9 nucleotides match TRBD1. This CDR3 comprises 16 residues. V dropped 0 bases and J dropped 3; count of bases not matched to a gene: 9. Per germline, CDR1 DFQATT and CDR2 SNEGSKA (reference sequence). The CDR3 DNA is TGCAGTGCTAGAGATAGAGGACAGGGGAGAATCTACGAGCAGTACTTC. Amino acid sequence: CSARDRGQGRIYEQYF.

This clonotype has only a few counts. The J gene is TRBJ2-1, the V gene TRBV20-1; 11 bases fit TRBD2. Losses at the gene ends were 5 bases for V and 4 bases for J; bases not matched to a gene: 4. This CDR3 contains 14 residues. Germline V gene sequence: CDR1 DFQATT, CDR2 SNEGSKA (reference sequence). CDR3 loop: CSALGLAEYNEQFF. The CDR3 DNA sequence: TGCAGTGCTTTGGGACTAGCGGAATACAATGAGCAGTTCTTC.

As regards this clonotype: This may be a read error, as it is one base from a much larger clone. The chain links TRBV29-1 to TRBJ2-1; tentative D call: TRBD2 (5 bases). The CDR3 is 13 residues long. Germline CDR1 SQVTM, CDR2 ANQGSEA. The CDR3 bases are TGCAGCGTTGACGGCCTTGGAGGCAATGAGCAGTCCTTC. This gives the protein CSVDGLGGNEQSF.

This sequence joins TRBV3-1 and TRBJ2-1; the D is unclear. Trimming stripped 1 base from V and 5 bases from J, with 3 bases between. Looked up from germline, CDR1 is LGHDT and CDR2 is YNNKEL (reference sequence). This CDR3 has 12 residues. CDR3 loop: CASSQVDNEQFF. CDR3 nucleotides: TGTGCCAGCAGCCAAGTGGACAATGAGCAGTTCTTC.

CDR3 bases: TGCGCCAGCAGCTTGGCCCCGGGACTAGCGGGAGAAGGGACAGATACGCAGTATTTT. Translated: CASSLAPGLAGEGTDTQYF. The V gene is TRBV5-1, the J gene TRBJ2-3; 14 nucleotides agree with TRBD2. The germline gives CDR1 SGHRS, CDR2 YFSETQ. This CDR3 comprises 19 residues. The trim removed 0 bases at V and 3 bases at J, leaving 9 bases unmatched.

This clonotype was found many times. The chain has TRBV6-1 and TRBJ2-3, with TRBD1 matching over 7 bases. Trimming took 7 bases from V and 3 from J; bases not matched to a gene: 7. Germline assignment: CDR1 MNHNS and CDR2 SASEGT. There are 14 residues in the CDR3. CDR3 in DNA: TGTGCCAGCACCTCTCCGGGACAGACAGATACGCAGTATTTT. It encodes CASTSPGQTDTQYF.

The sample holds a few counts of this clonotype. This chain uses TRBV5-1 with TRBJ2-5; D possibly corresponds to TRBD1 (5 bases). CDR1 is SGHRS, CDR2 YFSETQ, per germline. V shed 3 bases and J shed 5 bases, with 14 bases lying between them. The CDR3 runs 14 residues. CDR3 in amino acids: CASSSWIAGETQYF. CDR3 DNA: TGCGCCAGCAGCTCCTGGATCGCAGGGGAGACCCAGTACTTC.

This clonotype occurred many times. This CDR3 reads CSASGGARKDGYTF. The CDR3 DNA is TGCAGTGCTAGTGGGGGGGCAAGAAAGGATGGCTACACCTTC. The chain employs TRBV20-1 and TRBJ1-2; a weak D match, TRBD1 (6 bases). V gave up 3 bases and J gave up 6 bases, with 17 bases separating them. The CDR3 contains 14 residues. Germline assignment: CDR1 DFQATT and CDR2 SNEGSKA (reference sequence).

About this clonotype: This may come from a read error, since a much larger clone is one base off. J is TRBJ1-2 and V is TRBV5-1; D not certain. CDR3 length: 13 amino acids. Germline V gene sequence: CDR1 SGHRS, CDR2 YFSETQ. CDR3 region: CASRLGSKYGYTF. The CDR3 DNA reads as TGCGCCAGCAGATTGGGGTCTAAATATGGCTACACCTTC.

This clonotype has a count of ten or more. V is TRBV7-2 and J is TRBJ1-2, with D possibly TRBD1 on 6 matching bases. Germline loops: CDR1 SGHTA, CDR2 FQGNSA. The CDR3 sequence is 13 residues long. V shed 4 bases and J shed 4 bases, with 10 bases lying between them. The CDR3 DNA reads TGTGCCAGCAGCTCAGGGGCTGTCTATGGCTACACCTTC. Translating gives CASSSGAVYGYTF.

This clonotype came up many times. The genes are TRBV11-1 and TRBJ2-3; D is unresolved. This CDR3 is 18 amino acids long. CDR1 is SGHAT and CDR2 is FQDESV in the germline V gene (reference sequence). V lost 5 bases, J lost 5 bases, and 26 bases lay in between. This chain's CDR3 is CASSGDPTLLNNKDTQYF. The DNA of the CDR3 is TGTGCCAGCAGCGGAGACCCGACCCTTCTCAATAACAAAGATACGCAGTATTTT.

This clonotype was observed many times. This chain connects TRBV6-4 to TRBJ2-3, with D possibly TRBD1 on 6 matching bases. Deletions cut 5 bases from V and 2 bases from J, with 14 bases between. This CDR3 is built from 15 residues. Germline V CDR1 and CDR2: MRHNA, SNTAGT. CDR3 sequence: CASSLEGQLTDTQYF. CDR3 in DNA: TGTGCCAGCAGTTTGGAAGGACAGCTCACAGATACGCAGTATTTT.

This clonotype was seen more than once but under ten times. This chain connects TRBV3-1 to TRBJ2-7, with D possibly being TRBD1 (6 bases). V was trimmed by 1 base and J by 2 bases, leaving 27 bases between them. The CDR3 has 20 amino acids. CDR1 and CDR2 (germline): LGHDT, YNNKEL (reference sequence). CDR3 DNA sequence: TGTGCCAGCAGCCAAGTGAGGGTTCGAGGACAGTTAGTCCAACCCTACGAGCAGTACTTC. It codes for CASSQVRVRGQLVQPYEQYF.

The rearrangement links TRBV20-1 to TRBJ2-3, with TRBD2 matching over 11 bases. With V trimmed by 3 bases and J by 4 bases, 12 bases remained unmatched. This CDR3 region has 17 residues. CDR1 and CDR2 from the germline V gene are DFQATT and SNEGSKA (reference sequence). Here the CDR3 reads CSARGKTSGRFSDTQYF. In DNA form, the CDR3 reads TGCAGTGCTAGGGGAAAAACTAGCGGGAGATTCTCAGATACGCAGTATTTT.

This chain uses TRBV5-1 with TRBJ2-1; 16 bases are a match to TRBD2. The germline V gene encodes CDR1 SGHRS and CDR2 YFSETQ. The trim removed 3 bases at V and 0 bases at J, leaving 6 bases unmatched. The CDR3 is 19 amino acids. This chain's CDR3 is CASSSAGLAGGPSYNEQFF. In nucleotides, the CDR3 is TGCGCCAGCAGCTCCGCGGGACTAGCGGGAGGGCCCTCCTACAATGAGCAGTTCTTC.

As to this clonotype: A much larger clone lies one base from this, so it may be a read error. The V call is TRBV20-1, the J call TRBJ1-6, with a weak D call TRBD1 (5 bases). The germline V gene encodes CDR1 DFQATT and CDR2 SNEGSKA (reference sequence). This CDR3 region has 14 residues. The CDR3 region is CSAGDRGGSSPLHF. The CDR3 DNA is TGCAGTGCTGGAGATCGGGGGGGATCTTCACCCCTCCACTTT.

In nucleotides, the CDR3 is TGTGCTAGTGGTTTGGTATTGCGGGGTTCAAAGACCCAGTACTTC. This codes for CASGLVLRGSKTQYF. The chain employs TRBV12-5 and TRBJ2-5, with D perhaps matching TRBD2 (6 bases). Trimming removed 0 bases at V and 6 bases at J, with 14 bases between. The CDR3 consists of 15 residues. Germline CDR1 and CDR2: LGHNT and FRNRAP.

The DNA of the CDR3 is TGCAGTGCTAGAGGGGGGGAGAGGGCCTATGGCTACACCTTC. Protein sequence: CSARGGERAYGYTF. The chain carries TRBV20-1 and TRBJ1-2, with D possibly being TRBD1 (5 bases). Germline lookup yields CDR1 DFQATT and CDR2 SNEGSKA (reference sequence). CDR3 size: 14 residues. The germline V and J ends were trimmed by 1 base and 4 bases, with 13 bases remaining between them.

The sample holds a few counts of this clonotype. J is TRBJ2-6 and V is TRBV11-1, with D tentatively TRBD1 (6 bases). The CDR3 length is 19 residues. Trimming took off 10 bases at V and 0 bases at J, with 25 bases between the two ends. Per germline, CDR1 SGHAT and CDR2 FQDESV (reference sequence). CDR3 protein: CATPYTGTFYLSGANVLTF. In nucleotides, the CDR3 is TGTGCCACCCCTTATACCGGGACATTTTATCTCTCTGGGGCCAACGTCCTGACTTTC.

The rearrangement joins TRBV7-9 to TRBJ2-1, with TRBD2 matching 12 bases. CDR3 length equals 14 residues. After removal of 11 bases from V and 8 bases from J, the junction contained 10 bases not matched to a gene. Germline lookup yields CDR1 SEHNR and CDR2 FQNEAQ (reference sequence). The CDR3 reads CALLNLAGGDEQFF. CDR3 bases: TGTGCCCTATTGAACCTAGCGGGGGGGGATGAGCAGTTCTTC.

This clonotype was seen at least ten times. The rearrangement uses TRBV27 and TRBJ2-2; tentative D call: TRBD2 (6 bases). CDR1 is MNHEY and CDR2 is SMNVEV in the germline V gene (reference sequence). The CDR3 extends over 15 amino acids. Deletions cut 6 bases from V and 3 bases from J, with 14 bases between. The CDR3 reads CASSFLAGYTGELFF. As DNA, the CDR3 is TGTGCCAGCAGCTTTTTGGCGGGATACACCGGGGAGCTGTTTTTT.

The V call is TRBV20-1, the J call TRBJ2-3, with 12 bases fitting TRBD2. V shed 0 bases and J 4 bases; nucleotides not matched to a gene: 5. Germline CDR1 is DFQATT and CDR2 is SNEGSKA (reference sequence). CDR3 length equals 16 residues. As DNA, the CDR3 is TGCAGTGCTAGAGATTCCCCTAGCGGGAGGGCAGATACGCAGTATTTT. Amino acid sequence: CSARDSPSGRADTQYF.